One sample yielded the 8 T cell receptor beta chains listed below, sequenced in a study of cytomegalovirus exposure and HLA in healthy donors. PCR used 60 Vbeta primers and 13 Jbeta primers. Data came from immunoSEQ multiplex PCR; TCRdb stores just in-frame clones and leaves some out. The repertoire holds some 220,000 clones, approximately 81% seen once, with around 0.22% in the top ten. The sequenced sample consisted of PBMCs. These receptors were taken from a girl aged 2-15 years in good health and CMV-seronegative.

This clone was detected once. The chain carries TRBV7-7 and TRBJ2-5; 12 bases map to TRBD2. The junction had 6 bases not matched to a gene; V was cut back by 5 bases and J by 5 bases. CDR3 length equals 15 residues. Germline loops: CDR1 SSHAT, CDR2 FNYEAQ (reference sequence). Here the CDR3 DNA reads TGTGCCAGCAGCGCCTCTAGCGGGGGGGATGAGACCCAGTACTTC. Its translation: CASSASSGGDETQYF.

The chain uses TRBV5-1 and TRBJ2-4, with 9 bases lining up with TRBD1. The CDR3 runs 14 residues. The ends lost 3 bases at V and 15 bases at J; junction bases unmatched: 13. Germline-derived CDR1 and CDR2 are SGHRS and YFSETQ. DNA of the CDR3: TGCGCCAGCAGCTCACCCGGGACAGGGTACGATGGGTACTTC. Amino acid sequence: CASSSPGTGYDGYF.

The chain couples TRBV10-1 to TRBJ2-7, with D maybe TRBD1 (6 bases). The CDR3 extends over 14 amino acids. Trimming pared 3 bases from V and 1 base from J, leaving 10 bases between. Germline V gene sequence: CDR1 WNHNN, CDR2 SYGVQD (reference sequence). CDR3 DNA: TGCGCCAGCAGTGAATCCGACAGGTCCTACGAGCAGTACTTC. Translation: CASSESDRSYEQYF.

CDR3: CASSFDRGARTDTQYF. The CDR3 DNA sequence: TGTGCCAGCAGCTTCGACAGGGGGGCTCGCACAGATACGCAGTATTTT. The chain carries TRBV11-2 and TRBJ2-3; 9 bases map to TRBD1. Losses at the gene ends were 3 bases for V and 1 base for J; bases not matched to a gene: 5. CDR1 is SGHAT and CDR2 is FQNNGV in the germline V gene. The CDR3 is made up of 16 amino acids.

This clone was detected once. V usage is TRBV30 and J usage is TRBJ1-4; 7 positions agree with TRBD1. Trimming took 3 bases from V and 4 from J; bases not matched to a gene: 11. The CDR3 contains 16 residues. Germline lookup yields CDR1 GTSNPN and CDR2 SVGIG (reference sequence). The CDR3 DNA reads TGTGCCTGGAGGGTAGGCGGGACAGCTTTTAATGAAAAACTGTTTTTT. It yields the protein CAWRVGGTAFNEKLFF.

In the case of this clone: The CDR3 does not end in the conserved phenylalanine or tryptophan, so this is likely a read error. The V and J genes are TRBV7-9 and TRBJ1-2; D is ambiguous. Trimming pared 5 bases from V and 4 bases from J, leaving 14 bases between. The CDR3 covers 14 residues. Looked up from germline, CDR1 is SEHNR and CDR2 is FQNEAQ (reference sequence). CDR3 amino acids: CASSIRDLGYGYTL. CDR3 sequence (DNA): TGTGCCAGCAGCATCCGGGATCTGGGCTATGGCTACACCCTC.

The chain employs TRBV6-1 and TRBJ1-2; no definite D call. V lost 5 bases, J lost 2 bases, and 9 bases lay in between. Germline values: CDR1 MNHNS, CDR2 SASEGT. The CDR3 extends over 13 amino acids. CDR3 in DNA: TGTGCCAGCAGTTGGCAGAGGAACTATGGCTACACCTTC. Translating gives CASSWQRNYGYTF.

The CDR3 is CSALLGGEQYF. In DNA form, the CDR3 reads TGCAGCGCCCTATTGGGAGGCGAGCAGTACTTC. The chain links TRBV29-1 to TRBJ2-5, with a tentative D call TRBD2 (6 bases). The end of the DNA is better explained by TRBJ2-7, so the J call may be wrong. In germline, CDR1 is SQVTM, CDR2 ANQGSEA. This CDR3 comprises 11 residues.